This note documents a single T cell receptor (beta chain) sequence. The data derive from a study of blood T cell repertoires in COVID-19. Study-wide background: Sample material is recorded as cDNA or gDNA derived from T cells, B-cell-depleted T cells, or PBMCs.

Per the original data handling: Nucleated cell number was recorded as an estimate derived from reference gene primer amplification. Clones were read by immunoSEQ multiplex PCR, and TCRdb kept only the in-frame ones, dropping some. D and trimming come from the DNA, and the V and J calls and clone size come from that table. Of fewer than 300,000 clones detected, roughly 80% appear once; the ten largest clones hold about 2.5%. This CDR3 contains 16 residues. The germline V gene has CDR1 MGHRA and CDR2 YSYEKL. V lost 1 base, J lost 6 bases, and 5 bases stayed unmatched. The gene calls are TRBV4-1 and TRBJ2-3, with 12 bases identical to TRBD2. Sequencing was performed on peripheral blood. The TCR was taken from a woman in her 70s with active or convalescent COVID-19. The DNA for the CDR3 is TGCGCCAGCAGCCAAGCTTCTAGCGGGGGGGGTGATACGCAGTATTTT. Amino acids: CASSQASSGGGDTQYF.